The present entry profiles one T cell receptor beta chain with its context. The data were obtained in a study of technical replicates of blood from a few donors. Measured with immunoSEQ multiplex PCR; TCRdb has only the in-frame clones, and not every one. The sample comprises 80,000 or so clones, 95% to 98% of which are singletons, and 0.15% rests with the top ten. V shed 4 bases and J shed 3 bases, with 19 bases lying between them. Germline V gives CDR1 LNHDA, CDR2 SQIVND (reference sequence). The CDR3 runs to 17 residues. The TCR originated in a human donor in good health. The chain combines TRBV19 with TRBJ2-1; D is possibly TRBD1 (6 bases). The sample consisted of T cells isolated from PBMCs. This CDR3 is CASSSTPGVWGYNEQFF. The CDR3 bases are TGTGCCAGTAGTAGCACCCCAGGGGTCTGGGGCTACAATGAGCAGTTCTTC. The entire variable domain, with the rest obtained from reference TRBV19 and TRBJ2-1, is as follows: DGGITQSPKYLFRKEGQNVTLSCEQNLNHDAMYWYRQDPGQGLRLIYYSQIVNDFQKGDIAEGYSVSREKKESFPLTVTSAQKNPTAFYLCASSSTPGVWGYNEQFFGPGTRLTVL.